This entry concerns a single T cell receptor beta chain. TCRdb reanalyzed the PCR reads with MiXCR. The repertoire holds fewer than 40,000 clones, with 30% as singletons. Every patient underwent thyroid surgery untreated. This CDR3 region has 14 residues. Losses at the gene ends were 7 bases for V and 7 bases for J; bases not matched to a gene: 4. The germline V gene encodes CDR1 LNHDA and CDR2 SQIVND (reference sequence). This specimen belongs to a study of metastatic and nonmetastatic thyroid tumors. This chain joins TRBV19 and TRBJ1-6; 10 bases agree with TRBD1. The sample consisted of blood. The sequence derives from a female donor with papillary thyroid cancer or a benign thyroid nodule (not recorded which). Some clones in this sample may be carry-over from other donors' samples. The CDR3: CASTRDRGNSPLHF. CDR3 sequence (DNA): TGTGCCAGTACCCGGGACAGGGGAAATTCACCCCTCCACTTT. The full variable domain, with the rest looked up from reference TRBV19 and TRBJ1-6, is DGGITQSPKYLFRKEGQNVTLSCEQNLNHDAMYWYRQDPGQGLRLIYYSQIVNDFQKGDIAEGYSVSREKKESFPLTVTSAQKNPTAFYLCASTRDRGNSPLHFGNGTRLTVT.